Sequencing of this T cell receptor (beta chain) was carried out in a study of cytomegalovirus exposure and HLA in healthy donors. Germline CDR1 reads MNHEY; CDR2 reads SMNVEV (reference sequence). Trimming cost V 4 bases and J 6 bases; bases outside gene matches: 8. The CDR3 has 16 amino acids. In the PCR, 60 Vbeta and 13 Jbeta primers were used. Profiled with immunoSEQ multiplex PCR; TCRdb holds only in-frame clones, not every one. Of some 200,000 clones detected, around three quarters appear once; the ten largest clones hold less than 2.5%. The study's findings and limits: Presence/absence analyses rested on an assumption that sequencing depth was roughly uniform across donors.

Regarding this clone: Its antigen is still unknown.

The material sequenced was PBMCs. This TCR derives from a woman in her forties or fifties in good health and CMV-seronegative. This chain links TRBV27 with TRBJ1-6, with 8 bases that match TRBD1. CDR3 DNA: TGTGCCAGCAGTTACCCGCGACAGGGGATTAATTCACCCCTCCACTTT. It encodes CASSYPRQGINSPLHF.